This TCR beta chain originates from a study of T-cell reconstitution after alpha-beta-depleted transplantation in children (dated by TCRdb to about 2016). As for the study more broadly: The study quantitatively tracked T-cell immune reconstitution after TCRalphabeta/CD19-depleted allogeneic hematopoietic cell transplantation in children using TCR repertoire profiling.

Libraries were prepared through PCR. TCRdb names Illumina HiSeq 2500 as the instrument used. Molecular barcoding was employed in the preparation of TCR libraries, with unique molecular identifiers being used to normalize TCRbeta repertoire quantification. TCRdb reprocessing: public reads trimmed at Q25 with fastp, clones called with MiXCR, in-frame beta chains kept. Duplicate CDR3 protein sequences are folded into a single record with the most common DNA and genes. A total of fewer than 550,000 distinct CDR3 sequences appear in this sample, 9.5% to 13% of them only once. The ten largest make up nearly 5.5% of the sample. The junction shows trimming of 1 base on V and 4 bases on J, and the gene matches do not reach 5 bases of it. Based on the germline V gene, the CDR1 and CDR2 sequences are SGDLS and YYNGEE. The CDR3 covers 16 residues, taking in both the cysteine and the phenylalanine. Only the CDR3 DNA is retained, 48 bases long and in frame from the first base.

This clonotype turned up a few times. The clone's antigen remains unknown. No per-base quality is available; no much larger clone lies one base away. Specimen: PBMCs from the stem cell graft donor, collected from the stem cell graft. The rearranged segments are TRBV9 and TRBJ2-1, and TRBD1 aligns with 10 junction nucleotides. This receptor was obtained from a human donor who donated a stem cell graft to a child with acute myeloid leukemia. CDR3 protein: CASSVWTGGSYNEQFF. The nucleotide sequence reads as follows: TGTGCCAGCAGCGTATGGACAGGGGGATCGTACAATGAGCAGTTCTTC. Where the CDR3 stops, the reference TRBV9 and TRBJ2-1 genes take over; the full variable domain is DSGVTQTPKHLITATGQRVTLRCSPRSGDLSVYWYQQSLDQGLQFLIQYYNGEERAKGNILERFSAQQFPDLHSELNLSSLELGDSALYFCASSVWTGGSYNEQFFGPGTRLTVL.